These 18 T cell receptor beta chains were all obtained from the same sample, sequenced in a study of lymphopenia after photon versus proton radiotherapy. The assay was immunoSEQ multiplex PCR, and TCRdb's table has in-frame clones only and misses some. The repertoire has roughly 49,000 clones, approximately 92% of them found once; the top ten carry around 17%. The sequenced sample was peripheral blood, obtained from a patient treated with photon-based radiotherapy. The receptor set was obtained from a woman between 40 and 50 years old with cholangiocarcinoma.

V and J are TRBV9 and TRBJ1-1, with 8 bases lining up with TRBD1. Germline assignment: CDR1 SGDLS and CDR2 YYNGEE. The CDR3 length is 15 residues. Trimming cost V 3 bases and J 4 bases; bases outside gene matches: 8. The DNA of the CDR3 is TGTGCCAGCAGCGCCCTGACAGGGGAGGTCACTGAAGCTTTCTTT. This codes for CASSALTGEVTEAFF. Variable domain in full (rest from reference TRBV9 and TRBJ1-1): DSGVTQTPKHLITATGQRVTLRCSPRSGDLSVYWYQQSLDQGLQFLIQYYNGEERAKGNILERFSAQQFPDLHSELNLSSLELGDSALYFCASSALTGEVTEAFFGQGTRLTVV.

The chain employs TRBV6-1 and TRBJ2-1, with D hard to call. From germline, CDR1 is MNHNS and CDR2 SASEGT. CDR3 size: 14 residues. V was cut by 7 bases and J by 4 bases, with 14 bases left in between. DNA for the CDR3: TGTGCCAGCAAAGACTTTAACATATACAATGAGCAGTTCTTC. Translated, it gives CASKDFNIYNEQFF.

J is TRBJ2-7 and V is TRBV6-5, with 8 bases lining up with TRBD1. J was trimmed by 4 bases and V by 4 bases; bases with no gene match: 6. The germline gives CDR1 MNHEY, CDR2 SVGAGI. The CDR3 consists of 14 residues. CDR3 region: CASSSTGTGYEQYF. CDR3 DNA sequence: TGTGCCAGCAGTTCAACCGGGACAGGATACGAGCAGTACTTC.

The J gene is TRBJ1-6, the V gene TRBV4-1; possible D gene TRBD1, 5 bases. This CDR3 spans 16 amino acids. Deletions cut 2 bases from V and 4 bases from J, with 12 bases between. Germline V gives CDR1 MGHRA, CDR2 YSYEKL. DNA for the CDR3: TGCGCCAGCAGCCAAAGAGTGCAGGGATATAATTCACCCCTCCACTTT. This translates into CASSQRVQGYNSPLHF.

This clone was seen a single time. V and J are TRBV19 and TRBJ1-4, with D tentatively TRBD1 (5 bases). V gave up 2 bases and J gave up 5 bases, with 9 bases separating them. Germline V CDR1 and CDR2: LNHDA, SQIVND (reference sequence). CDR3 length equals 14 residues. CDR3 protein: CASSIQGENEKLFF. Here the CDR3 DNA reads TGTGCCAGTAGTATACAGGGTGAAAATGAAAAACTGTTTTTT.

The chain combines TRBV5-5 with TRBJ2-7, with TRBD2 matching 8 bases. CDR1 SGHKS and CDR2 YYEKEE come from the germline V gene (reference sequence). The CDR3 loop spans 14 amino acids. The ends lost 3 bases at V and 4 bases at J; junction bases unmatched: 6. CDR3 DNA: TGTGCCAGCAGCTCAGCGGGACTAGAATACGAGCAGTACTTC. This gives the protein CASSSAGLEYEQYF.

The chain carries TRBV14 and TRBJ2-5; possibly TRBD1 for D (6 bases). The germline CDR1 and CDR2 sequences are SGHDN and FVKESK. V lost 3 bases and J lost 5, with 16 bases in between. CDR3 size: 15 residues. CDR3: CASSHKGGNGETQYF. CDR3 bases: TGTGCCAGCAGCCACAAAGGGGGAAACGGGGAGACCCAGTACTTC.

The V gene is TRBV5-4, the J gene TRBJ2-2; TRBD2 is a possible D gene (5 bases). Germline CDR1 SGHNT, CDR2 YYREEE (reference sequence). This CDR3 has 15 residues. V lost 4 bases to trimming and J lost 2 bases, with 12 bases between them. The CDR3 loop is CASSPIGGNTGELFF. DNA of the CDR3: TGTGCCAGCAGCCCTATAGGAGGTAACACCGGGGAGCTGTTTTTT.

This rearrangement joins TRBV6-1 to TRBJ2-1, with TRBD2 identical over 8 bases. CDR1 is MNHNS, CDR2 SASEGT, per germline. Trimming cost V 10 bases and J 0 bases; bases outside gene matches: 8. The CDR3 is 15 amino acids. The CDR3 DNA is TGTGCCACCACCGGGGGGGGGCGCTCCTACAATGAGCAGTTCTTC. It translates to CATTGGGRSYNEQFF.

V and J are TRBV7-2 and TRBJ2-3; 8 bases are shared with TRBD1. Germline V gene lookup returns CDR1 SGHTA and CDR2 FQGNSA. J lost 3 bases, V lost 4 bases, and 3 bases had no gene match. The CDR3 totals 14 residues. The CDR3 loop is CASSSRTGTDTQYF. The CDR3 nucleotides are TGTGCCAGCAGCTCCCGGACAGGGACAGATACGCAGTATTTT.

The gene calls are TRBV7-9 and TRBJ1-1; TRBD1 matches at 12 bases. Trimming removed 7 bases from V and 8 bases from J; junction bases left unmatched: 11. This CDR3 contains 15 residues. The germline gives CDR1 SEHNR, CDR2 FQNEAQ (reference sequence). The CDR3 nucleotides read TGTGCCAGCATTTTCGGGGACAGGGGGCCGCCCGAAGCTTTCTTT. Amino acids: CASIFGDRGPPEAFF.

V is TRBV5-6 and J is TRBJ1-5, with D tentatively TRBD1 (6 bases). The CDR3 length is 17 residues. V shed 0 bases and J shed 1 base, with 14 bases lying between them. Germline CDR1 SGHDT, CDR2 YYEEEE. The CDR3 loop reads CASSLDPGTPSNQPQHF. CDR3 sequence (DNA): TGTGCCAGCAGCTTGGATCCCGGGACACCGAGCAATCAGCCCCAGCATTTT.

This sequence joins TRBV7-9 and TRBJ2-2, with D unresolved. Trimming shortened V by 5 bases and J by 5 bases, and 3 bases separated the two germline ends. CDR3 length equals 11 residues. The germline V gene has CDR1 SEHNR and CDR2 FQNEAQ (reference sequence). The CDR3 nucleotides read TGTGCCAGCAGCGAAACCGGGGAGCTGTTTTTT. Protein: CASSETGELFF.

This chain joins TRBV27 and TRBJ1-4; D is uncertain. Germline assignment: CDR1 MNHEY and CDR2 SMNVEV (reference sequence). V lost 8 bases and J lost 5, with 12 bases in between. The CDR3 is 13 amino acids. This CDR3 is CASRSTANEKLFF. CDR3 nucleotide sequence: TGTGCCAGCCGAAGCACTGCGAATGAAAAACTGTTTTTT.

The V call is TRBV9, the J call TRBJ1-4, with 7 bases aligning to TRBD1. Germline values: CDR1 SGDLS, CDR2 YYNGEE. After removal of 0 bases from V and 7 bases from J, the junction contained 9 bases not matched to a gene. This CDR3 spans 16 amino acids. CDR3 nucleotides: TGTGCCAGCAGCGTAGAAAGGGGGCTGATTGCTGAAAAACTGTTTTTT. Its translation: CASSVERGLIAEKLFF.

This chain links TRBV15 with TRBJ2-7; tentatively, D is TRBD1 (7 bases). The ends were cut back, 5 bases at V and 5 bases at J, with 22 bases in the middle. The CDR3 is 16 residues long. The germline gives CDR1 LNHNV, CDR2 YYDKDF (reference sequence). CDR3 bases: TGTGCCACCAGCGGGGGAGGACAGGTCAGAACCAACGAGCAGTACTTC. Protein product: CATSGGGQVRTNEQYF.

The CDR3 DNA is TGCGCCAGCAGGGCGGGACTGGACTACAATGAGCAGTTCTTC. Its protein is CASRAGLDYNEQFF. The chain has TRBV5-1 and TRBJ2-1, with D possibly matching TRBD2 (6 bases). The V gene lost 5 bases and the J gene lost 3 bases, with 12 bases spanning the gap. CDR1 SGHRS and CDR2 YFSETQ come from the germline V gene. The CDR3 length is 14 residues.

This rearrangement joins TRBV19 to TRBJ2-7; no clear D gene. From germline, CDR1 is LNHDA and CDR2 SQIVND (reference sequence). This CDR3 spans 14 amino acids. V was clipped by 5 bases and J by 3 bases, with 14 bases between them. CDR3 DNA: TGTGCCAGTAGTGTCGGACCACCCGTCTACGAGCAGTACTTC. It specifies CASSVGPPVYEQYF.